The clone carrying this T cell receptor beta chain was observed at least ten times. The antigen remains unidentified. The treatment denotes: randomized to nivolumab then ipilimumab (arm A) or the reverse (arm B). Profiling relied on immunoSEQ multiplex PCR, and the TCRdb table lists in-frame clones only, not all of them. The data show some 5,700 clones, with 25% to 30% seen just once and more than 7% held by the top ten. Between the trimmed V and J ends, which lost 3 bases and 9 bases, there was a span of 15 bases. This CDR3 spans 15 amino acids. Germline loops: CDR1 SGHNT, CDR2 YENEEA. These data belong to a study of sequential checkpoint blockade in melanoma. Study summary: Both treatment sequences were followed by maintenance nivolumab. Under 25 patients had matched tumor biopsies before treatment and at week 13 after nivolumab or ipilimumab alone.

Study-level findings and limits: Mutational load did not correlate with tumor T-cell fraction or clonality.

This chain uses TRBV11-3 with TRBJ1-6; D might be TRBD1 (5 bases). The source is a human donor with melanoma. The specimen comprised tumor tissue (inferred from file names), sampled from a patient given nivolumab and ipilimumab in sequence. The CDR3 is CASSFTGGRRSPLHF. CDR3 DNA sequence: TGTGCCAGCAGCTTTACGGGGGGAAGGCGTTCACCCCTCCACTTT.